This T cell receptor (beta chain) comes out of a study of early T cells in non-severe SARS-CoV-2 infection. Study results and limitations: The VDJdb matching leaned toward anti-spike CD8 responses and overlooked private and CD4 specificities.

This clonotype was recorded a few times. The antigen remains unidentified. In TCRdb, the 5' RACE reads were re-called with MiXCR into one record per CDR3 protein. The sample holds 75,000 to 100,000 distinct CDR3 sequences; around 15% are singletons and the top ten take roughly 0.6%. Germline lookup yields CDR1 LGHNA and CDR2 YNFKEQ. The CDR3 has 16 residues. Trimming removed 0 bases from V and 5 bases from J; junction bases left unmatched: 6. The V call is TRBV4-2, the J call TRBJ2-1; 8 nucleotides match TRBD2. Sample: whole blood. This clonotype was obtained from an adult who was a healthcare worker with PCR-confirmed SARS-CoV-2 infection or an uninfected control (not recorded which). CDR3 protein: CASSQEGRGGNNEQFF. The CDR3 bases are TGTGCCAGCAGCCAAGAAGGTCGGGGGGGTAACAATGAGCAGTTCTTC.